A selection of T cell receptor beta chains follows, all from one sample in a study of blood T cell repertoires in COVID-19. Libraries were prepared by immunoSEQ multiplex PCR; TCRdb keeps only in-frame clonotypes and omits some of them. Found here are about 83,000 clones, about 82% of them singletons; the top ten hold 15% to 19%. Sequencing was performed on peripheral blood. The receptors originated from a woman of 80 years or more with acute or convalescent COVID-19. Both conserved end residues are part of each CDR3. D genes are given only for firm matches. Clone size is shown for a subset of rows, as once, few, many or a class of expanded clone.

J gene	clone size	V gene	D gene	CDR3 DNA	CDR3 protein
TRBJ1-2	few	TRBV10-3	-	TGTGCCATCACGGGGGGGGCCTATGGCTACACCTTC	CAITGGAYGYTF
TRBJ2-3	-	TRBV7-2	-	TGTGCCAGCAGCTTGATGGCAGGGCTAGCGACAGATACGCAGTATTTT	CASSLMAGLATDTQYF
TRBJ2-1	few	TRBV20-1	TRBD2	TGCAGTGCTAGTGGACTAGCGGGGGTCGAGAATGAGCAGTTCTTC	CSASGLAGVENEQFF
TRBJ1-2	-	TRBV29-1	-	TGCAGCGTAGAAAGCCTAACCGGGGAGGGCTACACCTTC	CSVESLTGEGYTF
TRBJ1-2	-	TRBV6-5	-	TGTGCCAGCATCAGCCAGGGTACAGCTAACTATGGCTACACCTTC	CASISQGTANYGYTF
TRBJ2-1	-	TRBV27	-	TGTGCCAGCAGTCCGCGGGCCCGGGACTCCTACAATGAGCAGTTCTTC	CASSPRARDSYNEQFF
TRBJ2-7	few	TRBV27	TRBD1	TGTGCCAGCAGTTTAAGGTCGGGACAGGGACTTATGTACGAGCAGTACTTC	CASSLRSGQGLMYEQYF
TRBJ1-1	-	TRBV12-2	-	TGTGCAAGTCGCTTAGTTCGGGACAGGGGACTCACTGAAGCTTTCTTT	CASRLVRDRGLTEAFF
TRBJ2-7	once	TRBV28	-	TGTGCCAGCAGTAGCAGGAGGTCTCCCGCCGAGCAGTACTTC	CASSSRRSPAEQYF
TRBJ1-4	-	TRBV19	-	TGTGCCAGTAGTACTCAGGGGCGGGCAACTAATGAAAAACTGTTTTTT	CASSTQGRATNEKLFF
TRBJ1-2	-	TRBV30	TRBD1	TGTGCCTGGAGTAAACCCGGGACAGGCTATGGCTACACCTTC	CAWSKPGTGYGYTF
TRBJ2-7	-	TRBV11-2	-	TGTGCCAGCAGCTTGACAGACCGAGTATCCTACGAGCAGTACTTC	CASSLTDRVSYEQYF
TRBJ1-6	-	TRBV5-8	-	TGTGCCAGCAGCATCCAGGGCCGCTCACCCCTCCACTTT	CASSIQGRSPLHF
TRBJ2-3	-	TRBV28	-	TGTGCCAGCAGTTTACTCCTGACTTCCCGCCCGGGTACGCAGTATTTT	CASSLLLTSRPGTQYF
TRBJ1-2	-	TRBV28	TRBD1	TGTGCCAGCAGTACGACAGGGAACTATGGCTACACCTTC	CASSTTGNYGYTF
TRBJ2-1	-	TRBV18	TRBD2	TGTGCCAGCTCACCACCGGGGACTAGCCGTAACAATGAGCAGTTCTTC	CASSPPGTSRNNEQFF
TRBJ2-2	-	TRBV5-6	-	TGTGCCAGCAGCTCCCCAGGATGGCTAATCTCGAACACCGGGGAGCTGTTTTTT	CASSSPGWLISNTGELFF
TRBJ1-1	few	TRBV28	TRBD1	TGTGCCAGCAGCCTAACAGGGGTGACTGAAGCTTTCTTT	CASSLTGVTEAFF
TRBJ2-7	few	TRBV19	-	TGTGCCAGTAGTCGGGGGACCGCCACCTACGAGCAGTACTTC	CASSRGTATYEQYF
TRBJ1-4	few	TRBV6-5	TRBD1	TGTGCCAGCAGGGCCCAGGGGGCGGCTAATGAAAAACTGTTTTTT	CASRAQGAANEKLFF
TRBJ2-7	-	TRBV28	-	TGTGCCAGCAGCCCCTACGTTAGAGGCGAGCAGTACTTC	CASSPYVRGEQYF
TRBJ1-4	once	TRBV19	-	TGTGCCAGTACCCCCCGGAGGGGCGCCTCTAATGAAAAACTGTTTTTT	CASTPRRGASNEKLFF
TRBJ1-2	-	TRBV3-1/TRBV3-2	-	TGTGCCAGCAGCAACGCCGGGGGGAATGGCTACACCTTC	CASSNAGGNGYTF
TRBJ2-7	-	TRBV3-1/TRBV3-2	-	TGTGCCAGCAGCCAACCCTCGGGAGTCAGCTACGAGCAGTACTTC	CASSQPSGVSYEQYF
TRBJ2-7	-	TRBV2	-	TGTGCCAGCAGGGGTGGCGGACACAGTAGGTTC	CASRGGGHSRF
TRBJ2-5	-	TRBV2	-	TGTGCCAGCCGGGTAGTAGAGACCCAGTACTTC	CASRVVETQYF
TRBJ2-7	-	TRBV3-1/TRBV3-2	TRBD1	TGTGCCAGCAGGATGACAGGGGCCTCCTACGAGCAGTACTTC	CASRMTGASYEQYF
TRBJ1-1	few	TRBV7-3	-	TGTGCCAGCAGCTCCACTGCTCGCGGGGCTGGGACTGAAGCTTTCTTT	CASSSTARGAGTEAFF
TRBJ2-6	-	TRBV6-2/TRBV6-3	TRBD1	TGTGCCAGCAGTTACTCCTCGGTCGGGACAGGGGCCTTCTCTGGGGCCAACGTCCTGACTTTC	CASSYSSVGTGAFSGANVLTF
TRBJ1-3	-	TRBV18	-	TGTGCCAGCTCACCTTTGTTTCAGGGCTCAGGTTCCGGAAACACCATATATTTT	CASSPLFQGSGSGNTIYF
TRBJ2-2	-	TRBV29-1	-	TGCAGCGTGGCGGGACGGACGAACACCGGGGAGCTGTTTTTT	CSVAGRTNTGELFF
TRBJ1-2	-	TRBV14	-	TGTGCCAGCAGCCCCAGAGAAACAGCCTATGGCTACACCTTC	CASSPRETAYGYTF
TRBJ2-7	once	TRBV5-1	TRBD1	TGCGCCAGCAGCTTGTCGGGACAGGAAGGTGCCGAGCAGTACTTC	CASSLSGQEGAEQYF
TRBJ2-4	-	TRBV18	-	TGTGCCAGCTCATCGCTCCCCGGGACACAGCGCAAAAACATTCAGTACTTC	CASSSLPGTQRKNIQYF
TRBJ2-7	-	TRBV6-1	TRBD1	TGTGCCAGCAGTGATCTTGATAGGGGGCCTCTTACCTACGAGCAGTACTTC	CASSDLDRGPLTYEQYF
TRBJ2-7	-	TRBV6-5	-	TGTGCCAGCAGTTACTTGGGGCTCCGACAGTTCTACGAGCAGTACTTC	CASSYLGLRQFYEQYF
TRBJ1-4	-	TRBV2	-	TGTGCCAGCAGTGGGTTGATCACAAATGAAAAACTGTTTTTT	CASSGLITNEKLFF
TRBJ2-2	-	TRBV6-2/TRBV6-3	TRBD2	TGTGCCAGCAGTTACTCGACTAGCGGGGGGACGAACACCGGGGAGCTGTTTTTT	CASSYSTSGGTNTGELFF
TRBJ1-3	-	TRBV18	-	TGTGCCAGCTCACCAAGCCGACAAAACACCATATATTTT	CASSPSRQNTIYF
TRBJ1-1	-	TRBV6-6	-	TGTGCCAGCAGTTACGCGTGGAACACTGAAGCTTTCTTT	CASSYAWNTEAFF
TRBJ1-1	-	TRBV7-2	-	TGTGCCAGCAGCTTATACCCGGGAATGAACACTGAAGCTTTCTTT	CASSLYPGMNTEAFF
TRBJ2-7	-	TRBV28	TRBD1	TGTGCCAGCGGGGGACAGTTCTCCTACGAGCAGTACTTC	CASGGQFSYEQYF